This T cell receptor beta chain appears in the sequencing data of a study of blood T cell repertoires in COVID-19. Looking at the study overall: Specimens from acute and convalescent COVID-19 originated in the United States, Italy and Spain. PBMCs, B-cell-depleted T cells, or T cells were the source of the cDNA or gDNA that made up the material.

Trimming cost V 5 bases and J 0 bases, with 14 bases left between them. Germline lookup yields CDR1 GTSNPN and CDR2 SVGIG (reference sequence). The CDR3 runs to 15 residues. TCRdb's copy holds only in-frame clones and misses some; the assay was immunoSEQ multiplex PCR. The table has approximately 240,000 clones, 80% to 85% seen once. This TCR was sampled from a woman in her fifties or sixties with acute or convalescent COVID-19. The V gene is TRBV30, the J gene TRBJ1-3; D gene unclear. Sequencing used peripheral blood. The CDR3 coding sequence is TGTGCCTGGGAAATTCTACGGGGCTCTGGAAACACCATATATTTT. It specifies CAWEILRGSGNTIYF.